This TCR beta chain is drawn from a study of blood T cell repertoires in COVID-19. Across the whole study: COVID-19 samples, acute and convalescent, were from the United States, Italy and Spain. PBMCs, B-cell-depleted T cells, or T cells provided the cDNA or gDNA that made up the material.

Per the authors' pipeline: Researchers report that nucleated cell counts were estimated from reference gene primer amplification. Profiling relied on immunoSEQ multiplex PCR, and the TCRdb table lists in-frame clones only, not all of them. D and trimming were read from the DNA, whereas the V and J calls and clone size are those reported in that table. The sample has 160,000 or so clones, roughly 80% seen once. The sample was peripheral blood. The receptor was derived from a human donor in a cohort sampled during active COVID-19.

The CDR3 bases are TGTGCCAGCAGCCAAGATAGAAATGAGCAGTTCTTC. Protein product: CASSQDRNEQFF. The chain combines TRBV3-1 (or the pseudogene TRBV3-2) with TRBJ2-1; D remains unclear. CDR3 length: 12 residues. V was shortened by 0 bases and J by 7 bases, with 4 bases between the two germline ends. The V gene's germline CDR1 is LGHDT and CDR2 YNNKEL (reference sequence).